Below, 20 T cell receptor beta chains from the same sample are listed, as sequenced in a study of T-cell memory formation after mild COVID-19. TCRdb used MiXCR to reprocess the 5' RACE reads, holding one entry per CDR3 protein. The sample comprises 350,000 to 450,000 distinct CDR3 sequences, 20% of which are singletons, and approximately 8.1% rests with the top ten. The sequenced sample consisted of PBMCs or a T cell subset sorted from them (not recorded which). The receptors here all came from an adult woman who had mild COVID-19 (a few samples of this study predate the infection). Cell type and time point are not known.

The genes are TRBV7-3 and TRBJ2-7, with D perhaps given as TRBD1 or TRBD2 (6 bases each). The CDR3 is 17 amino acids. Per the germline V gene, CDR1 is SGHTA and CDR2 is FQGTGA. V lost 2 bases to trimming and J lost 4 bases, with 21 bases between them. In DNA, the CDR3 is TGTGCCAGCAGCTTAGAGGCCCCAACTAAGGGGGGTTACGAGCAGTACTTC. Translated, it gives CASSLEAPTKGGYEQYF.

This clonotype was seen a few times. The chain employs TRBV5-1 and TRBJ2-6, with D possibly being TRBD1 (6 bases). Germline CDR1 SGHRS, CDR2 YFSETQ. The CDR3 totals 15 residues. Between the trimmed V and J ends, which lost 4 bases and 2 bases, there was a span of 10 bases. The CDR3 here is CASSQSGAGANVLTF. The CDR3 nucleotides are TGCGCCAGCAGCCAATCAGGGGCTGGGGCCAACGTCCTGACTTTC.

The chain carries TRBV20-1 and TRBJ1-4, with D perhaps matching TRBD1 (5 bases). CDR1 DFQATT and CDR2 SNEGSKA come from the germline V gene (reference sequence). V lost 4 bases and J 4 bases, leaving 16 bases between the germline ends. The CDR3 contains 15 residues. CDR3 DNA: TGCAGTGCTATCCCCCCGGGACGGGTTAATGAAAAACTGTTTTTT. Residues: CSAIPPGRVNEKLFF.

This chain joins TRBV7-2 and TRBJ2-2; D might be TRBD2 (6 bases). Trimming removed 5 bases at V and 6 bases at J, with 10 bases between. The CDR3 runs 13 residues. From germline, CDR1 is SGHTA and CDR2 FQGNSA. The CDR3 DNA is TGTGCCAGCAGCAGGACTATACCCGGGGAGCTGTTTTTT. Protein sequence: CASSRTIPGELFF.

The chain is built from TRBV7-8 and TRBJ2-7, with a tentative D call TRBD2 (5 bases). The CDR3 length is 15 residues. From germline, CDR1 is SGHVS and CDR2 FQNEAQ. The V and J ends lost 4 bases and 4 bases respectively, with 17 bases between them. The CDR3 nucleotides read TGTGCCAGCAGCTCCACGGGGAGTTCGAGATACGAGCAGTACTTC. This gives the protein CASSSTGSSRYEQYF.

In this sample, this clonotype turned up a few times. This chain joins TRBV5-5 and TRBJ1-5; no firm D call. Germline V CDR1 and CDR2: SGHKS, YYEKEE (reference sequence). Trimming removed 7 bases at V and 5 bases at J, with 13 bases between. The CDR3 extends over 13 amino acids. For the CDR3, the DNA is TGTGCCAGCTCCGCCTGGAGGGATCAGCCCCAGCATTTT. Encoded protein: CASSAWRDQPQHF.

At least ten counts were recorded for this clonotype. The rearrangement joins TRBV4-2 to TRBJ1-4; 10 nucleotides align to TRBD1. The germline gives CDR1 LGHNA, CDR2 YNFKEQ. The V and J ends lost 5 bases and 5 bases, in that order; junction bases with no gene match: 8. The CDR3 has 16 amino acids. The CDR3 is CASSASPGQGNEKLFF. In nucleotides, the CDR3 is TGTGCCAGCAGCGCAAGCCCGGGACAGGGGAATGAAAAACTGTTTTTT.

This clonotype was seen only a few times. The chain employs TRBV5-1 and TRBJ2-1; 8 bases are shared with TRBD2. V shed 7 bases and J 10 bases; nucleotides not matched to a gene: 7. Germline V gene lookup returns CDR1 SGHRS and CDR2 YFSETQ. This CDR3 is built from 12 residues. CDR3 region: CASGPASGEQFF. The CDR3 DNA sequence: TGCGCCAGCGGGCCGGCTAGCGGGGAGCAGTTCTTC.

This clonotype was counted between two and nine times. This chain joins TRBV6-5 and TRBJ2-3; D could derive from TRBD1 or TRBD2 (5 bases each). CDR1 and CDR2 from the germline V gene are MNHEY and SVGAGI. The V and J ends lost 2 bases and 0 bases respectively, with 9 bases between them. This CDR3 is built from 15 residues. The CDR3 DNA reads TGTGCCAGCAGTTACCGGGACGGAAGCACAGATACGCAGTATTTT. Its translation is CASSYRDGSTDTQYF.

The CDR3 bases are TGTGCCAGCAGCCTACTCGTCAGGGGCAGCCGAAAATCAGCTTTCTTT. Its translation is CASSLLVRGSRKSAFF. The chain recombines TRBV7-9 with TRBJ1-1, with TRBD1 as a possible D gene (6 bases). The V and J ends lost 5 bases and 10 bases respectively, with 26 bases between them. The CDR3 spans 16 residues. Per the germline V gene, CDR1 is SEHNR and CDR2 is FQNEAQ (reference sequence).

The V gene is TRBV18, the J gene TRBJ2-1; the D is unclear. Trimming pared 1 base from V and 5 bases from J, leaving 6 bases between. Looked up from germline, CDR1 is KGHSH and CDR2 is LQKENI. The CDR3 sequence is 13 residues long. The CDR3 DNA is TGTGCCAGCTCACCACAGCCTGACAATGAGCAGTTCTTC. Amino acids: CASSPQPDNEQFF.

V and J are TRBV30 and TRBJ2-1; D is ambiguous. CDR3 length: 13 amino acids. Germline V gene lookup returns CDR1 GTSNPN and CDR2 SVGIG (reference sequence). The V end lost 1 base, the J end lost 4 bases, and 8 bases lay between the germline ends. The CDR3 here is CAWSGVFYNEQFF. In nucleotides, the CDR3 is TGTGCCTGGAGTGGGGTCTTTTACAATGAGCAGTTCTTC.

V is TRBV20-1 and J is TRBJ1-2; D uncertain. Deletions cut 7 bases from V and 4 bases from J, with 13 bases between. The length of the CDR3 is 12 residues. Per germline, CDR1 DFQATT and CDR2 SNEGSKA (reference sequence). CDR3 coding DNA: TGCAGTGTTAAACAGAAGATCTATGGCTACACCTTC. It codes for CSVKQKIYGYTF.

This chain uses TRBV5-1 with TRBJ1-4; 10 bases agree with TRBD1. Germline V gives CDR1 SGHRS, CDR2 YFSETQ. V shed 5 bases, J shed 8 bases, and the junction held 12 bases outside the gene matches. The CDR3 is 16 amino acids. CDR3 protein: CASSSGTGVRREKLFF. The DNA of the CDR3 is TGCGCCAGCAGTTCCGGGACAGGGGTAAGGCGAGAAAAACTGTTTTTT. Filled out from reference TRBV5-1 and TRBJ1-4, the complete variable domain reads KAGVTQTPRYLIKTRGQQVTLSCSPISGHRSVSWYQQTPGQGLQFLFEYFSETQRNKGNFPGRFSGRQFSNSRSEMNVSTLELGDSALYLCASSSGTGVRREKLFFGSGTQLSVL.

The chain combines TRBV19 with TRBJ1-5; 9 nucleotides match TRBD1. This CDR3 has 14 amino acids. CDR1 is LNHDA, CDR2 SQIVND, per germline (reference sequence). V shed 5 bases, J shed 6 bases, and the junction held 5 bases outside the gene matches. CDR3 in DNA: TGTGCCAGTAGTGACAGGGGGGGTGCTCAGCCCCAGCATTTT. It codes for CASSDRGGAQPQHF. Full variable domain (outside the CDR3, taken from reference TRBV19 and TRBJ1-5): DGGITQSPKYLFRKEGQNVTLSCEQNLNHDAMYWYRQDPGQGLRLIYYSQIVNDFQKGDIAEGYSVSREKKESFPLTVTSAQKNPTAFYLCASSDRGGAQPQHFGDGTRLSIL.

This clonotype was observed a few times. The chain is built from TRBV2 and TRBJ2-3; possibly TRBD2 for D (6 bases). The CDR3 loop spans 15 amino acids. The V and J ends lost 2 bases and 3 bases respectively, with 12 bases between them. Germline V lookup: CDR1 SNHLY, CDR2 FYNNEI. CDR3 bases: TGTGCCAGCAGTGAAAGGAGGGGCACGACAGATACGCAGTATTTT. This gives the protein CASSERRGTTDTQYF.

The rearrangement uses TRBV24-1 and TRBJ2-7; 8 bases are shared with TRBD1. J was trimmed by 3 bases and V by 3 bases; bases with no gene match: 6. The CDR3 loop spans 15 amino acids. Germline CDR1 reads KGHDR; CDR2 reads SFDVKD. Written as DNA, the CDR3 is TGTGCCACCAGTGATCCCGGACAGGGTTACTACGAGCAGTACTTC. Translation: CATSDPGQGYYEQYF.

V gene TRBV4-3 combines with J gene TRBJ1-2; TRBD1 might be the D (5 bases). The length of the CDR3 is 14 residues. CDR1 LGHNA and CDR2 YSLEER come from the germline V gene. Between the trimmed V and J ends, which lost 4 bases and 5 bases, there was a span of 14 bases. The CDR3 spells CASSRGGDPYGYTF. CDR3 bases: TGCGCCAGCAGCCGCGGGGGGGATCCTTATGGCTACACCTTC.

The CDR3 sequence is CASSTLMNMDYGYTF. Here the CDR3 DNA reads TGTGCCAGCAGCACTCTTATGAACATGGACTATGGCTACACCTTC. The V and J genes are TRBV5-5 and TRBJ1-2; D ambiguous. Trimming took 4 bases from V and 3 from J, leaving 16 bases between them. This CDR3 comprises 15 residues. Germline CDR1 and CDR2: SGHKS and YYEKEE (reference sequence).

The CDR3 loop reads CASSQTGSQNEQFF. CDR3 nucleotides: TGTGCCAGCAGCCAGACAGGATCCCAGAATGAGCAGTTCTTC. The chain recombines TRBV5-6 with TRBJ2-1, with D tentatively TRBD1 (6 bases). The germline V gene encodes CDR1 SGHDT and CDR2 YYEEEE. Trimming cost V 4 bases and J 7 bases, with 15 bases left between them. This CDR3 is 14 amino acids long.